This is a list of T cell receptor beta chains from one sample in a study of blood T cells in healthy people across ages. MiXCR, applied by TCRdb to the 5' RACE reads, yields one record per CDR3 protein. Of 1.5 million to 2 million distinct CDR3 sequences in the sample, about 35% were seen once. The specimen sequenced was blood. These receptors originate from a young woman in good health. CDR3s leave out the opening cysteine and the closing phenylalanine or tryptophan. A D gene is named only where the DNA matches it firmly.

TRBD1,TRBV6-1,TRBJ2-7,ASSELGTGVYEQY
TRBD2,TRBV20-1,-,SARVGQRGYNEQY
TRBD2,TRBV27,TRBJ2-3,ASSFGAGVDTQY
TRBD1,TRBV7-2,TRBJ2-6,ASSQVQGDGANVLT
-,TRBV6-6,-,ASSYSSTGDGSEQY
TRBD2,TRBV12-3/TRBV12-4,TRBJ2-7,ASASGGGRYEQY
-,TRBV27,TRBJ2-6,ASSLSRGLGANVLT
-,TRBV20-1,TRBJ1-1,SARPQGFGTEAF
-,TRBV4-1,TRBJ2-3,ASSQEDTEIGDTQY
-,TRBV7-9,TRBJ2-5,ASSYNPLYQETQY
TRBD1,TRBV13,TRBJ1-1,ASSWGQVDTGAF
TRBD1,TRBV28,TRBJ2-1,ASSFSWDRRNNEQF
-,TRBV10-2,TRBJ2-7,ASKVGIGSSYEQY
TRBD2,TRBV10-3,TRBJ2-1,AISPRTSGYNEQF
-,TRBV20-1,TRBJ2-1,SARDRGSSYDEQF
TRBD1,TRBV6-5,TRBJ2-2,ASSHRDRVISGELF
TRBD2,TRBV9,TRBJ2-5,ASSVGAGFQETQY
-,TRBV13,TRBJ2-7,ASSSTGAIHCEQY
-,TRBV29-1,-,SVALAGDIQY
TRBD1,TRBV28,TRBJ1-5,ASSLDRVFHQPQH
TRBD2,TRBV7-2,TRBJ2-2,ASSLIAGELTGELF
TRBD2,TRBV6-5,TRBJ2-7,ATRRQRGTYEQY
TRBD1,TRBV2,TRBJ2-7,ASRTGVGIYEQY
-,TRBV3-1,TRBJ1-2,ASSQGPINYGYT
-,TRBV7-9,TRBJ1-2,ASSLGGRGIGNYGYT
-,TRBV6-1,TRBJ2-5,ASSELSRQQETQY
TRBD1,TRBV20-1,TRBJ2-5,SARGGAKETQY
-,TRBV5-1,TRBJ2-1,ASSLGTDISYNEQF
TRBD1,TRBV7-9,TRBJ2-7,ASSPPTGREQY
TRBD2,TRBV28,TRBJ2-7,ASSSSGRSREQY
TRBD2,TRBV28,TRBJ2-1,ASSLRGSGRGSSYNEQF
TRBD1,TRBV6-5,TRBJ2-7,ASSYIPWTGGNEQY
TRBD2,TRBV6-1,TRBJ2-5,ASSVASGRKETQY
-,TRBV9,TRBJ2-1,ASSADPVNLYNEQF
TRBD1,TRBV6-2/TRBV6-3,TRBJ1-1,ASSSQQGVGTEAF
-,TRBV4-2,TRBJ2-3,ASSQGEWDTQY
-,TRBV6-2/TRBV6-3,TRBJ2-3,ASCSRGTDTQY